This T cell receptor beta chain came from a study of metastatic and nonmetastatic thyroid tumors (dated by TCRdb to 2018 to 2021). In the study overall: For patients with malignant and with benign thyroid disease, the researchers compared repertoires between peripheral blood samples and tumor or nodule tissue samples.

Library generation was performed with PCR. Reads for this sample came from an Illumina HiSeq 4000. The TCR beta-chain CDR3 region of each patient was profiled by high-throughput sequencing. The authors processed their data as follows. Drawing on CDR3 differences between clinicopathological groups, the researchers built a classifier meant to tell apart patients with distant-metastatic papillary thyroid cancer. Repertoire diversity was assessed with the Shannon index, and tumor-blood repertoire similarity with the Morisita-Horn index. The public reads were quality trimmed at Q25 with fastp and then assembled into clones with MiXCR by TCRdb, keeping productive beta chains. It is TCRdb's table, rather than the study itself, that gives the V and J calls and clone size. Present in this sample are about 25,000 clones, around 20% of which were seen just once. Roughly 4.5% of the sample is in the top ten clones.

Before undergoing thyroid surgery, none of the patients had been given any kind of treatment. Using T-cell receptor beta sequencing, the researchers looked back retrospectively at clinical samples from patients, gathered between about 2012 and 2018. General study outcomes and caveats: TCR beta diversity was reported as significantly higher in malignant tumors than in benign nodules, in both blood and tumor samples.

Taken from cysteine to phenylalanine, the CDR3 has 16 residues. Only the CDR3 DNA stays, 48 bases, in frame from base 1. V has 2 bases trimmed and J has 7 bases trimmed; junction bases matching no gene number 12. The germline V gene provides CDR1 MNHEY and CDR2 SVGEGT. By how much of the sample it makes up, this clone is medium-sized (0.01 to 0.1%). Its antigen remains undetermined. Per-base qualities were not stored, and no clone one base away is much larger. Sequenced: adjacent normal tissue. This chain joins TRBV6-2 or TRBV6-3 to TRBJ2-7; 9 junctional bases match TRBD2. The sequence was obtained from a female donor with papillary thyroid cancer or a benign thyroid nodule (not recorded which). Some clones in this sample may be carry-over from other donors' samples. Read as DNA, the sequence is TGTGCCAGCAGTTACGGGCTTCGCGGGAGGGCCCGGGAGCAGTACTTC. It is translated as CASSYGLRGRAREQYF.